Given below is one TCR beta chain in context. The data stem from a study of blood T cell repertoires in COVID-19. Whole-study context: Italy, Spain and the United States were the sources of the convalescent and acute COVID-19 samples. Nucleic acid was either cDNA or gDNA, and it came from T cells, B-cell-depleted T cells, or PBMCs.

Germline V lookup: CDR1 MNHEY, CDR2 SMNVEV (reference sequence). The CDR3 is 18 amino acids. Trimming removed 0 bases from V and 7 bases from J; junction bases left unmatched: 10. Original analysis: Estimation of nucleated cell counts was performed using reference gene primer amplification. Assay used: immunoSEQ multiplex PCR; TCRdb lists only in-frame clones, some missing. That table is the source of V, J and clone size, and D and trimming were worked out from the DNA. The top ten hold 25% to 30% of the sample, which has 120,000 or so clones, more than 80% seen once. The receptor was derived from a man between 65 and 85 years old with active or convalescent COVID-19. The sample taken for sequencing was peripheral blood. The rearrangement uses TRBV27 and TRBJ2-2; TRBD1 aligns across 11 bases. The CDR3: CASSLSRGTGGSDGELFF. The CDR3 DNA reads TGTGCCAGCAGTTTATCGAGGGGGACAGGGGGTTCGGACGGGGAGCTGTTTTTT.